What follows is one T cell receptor beta chain and its context. The antigen remains undetermined. The data belong to a study of shared clonotypes between healthy human individuals. Study-level findings and limits: Naive subsets typically showed greater estimated richness than memory subsets.

Sequencing used immunoSEQ multiplex PCR; TCRdb keeps in-frame clones, though not all of them. The repertoire holds about 2.3 million clones, with approximately 95% as singletons. Sequencing was performed on naive CD4+ T cells from PBMCs. Documented subset: CD45RA+ positively selected. The clonotype originates from a man aged 18 to 30 in good health. Some clones in this sample may be carry-over from other donors' samples.

CDR3 DNA sequence: TGTGCCAGCAGCCAAGTCGGTACGCTGGGGGAAAAACTGTTTTTT. Its translation is CASSQVGTLGEKLFF. The V and J genes are TRBV4-2 and TRBJ1-4, with D unresolved. The CDR3 extends over 15 amino acids. The V end lost 1 base, the J end lost 8 bases, and 14 bases lay between the germline ends. Germline values: CDR1 LGHNA, CDR2 YNFKEQ.